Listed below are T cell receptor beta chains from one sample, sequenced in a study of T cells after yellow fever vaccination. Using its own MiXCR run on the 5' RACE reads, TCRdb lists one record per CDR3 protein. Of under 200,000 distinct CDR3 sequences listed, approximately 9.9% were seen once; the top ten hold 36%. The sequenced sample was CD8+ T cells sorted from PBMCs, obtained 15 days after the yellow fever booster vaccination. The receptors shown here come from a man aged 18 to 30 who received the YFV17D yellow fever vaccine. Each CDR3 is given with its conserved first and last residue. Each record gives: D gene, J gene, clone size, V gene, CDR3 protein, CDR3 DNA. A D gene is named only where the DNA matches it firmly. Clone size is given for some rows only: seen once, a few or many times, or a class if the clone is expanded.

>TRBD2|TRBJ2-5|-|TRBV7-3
CASSSIGTSEQETQYF
TGTGCCAGCAGCTCCATAGGGACTAGCGAACAAGAGACCCAGTACTTC
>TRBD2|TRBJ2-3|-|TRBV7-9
CARTSGGETDTQYF
TGTGCCAGAACTAGCGGGGGGGAAACAGATACGCAGTATTTT
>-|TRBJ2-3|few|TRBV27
CASRPLGGLDTQYF
TGTGCCAGCAGGCCTTTGGGGGGCCTAGATACGCAGTATTTT
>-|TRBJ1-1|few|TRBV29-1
CSALSGGWDTEAFF
TGCAGCGCCCTATCGGGGGGTTGGGACACTGAAGCTTTCTTT
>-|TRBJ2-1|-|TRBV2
CATYSRGYEQFF
TGTGCCACCTACTCCAGGGGTTATGAGCAGTTCTTC
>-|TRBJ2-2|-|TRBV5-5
CASSSETLNTGELFF
TGTGCCAGCAGCTCAGAAACCCTGAACACCGGGGAGCTGTTTTTT
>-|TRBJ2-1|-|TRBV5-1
CASSEETPYNEQFF
TGCGCCAGCAGCGAGGAGACGCCCTACAATGAGCAGTTCTTC
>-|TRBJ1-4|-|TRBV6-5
CASSISTNEKLFF
TGTGCCAGCAGCATCTCAACTAATGAAAAACTGTTTTTT
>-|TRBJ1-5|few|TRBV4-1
CASSQQVKDGQPQHF
TGCGCCAGCAGTCAACAGGTCAAAGACGGACAGCCCCAGCATTTT
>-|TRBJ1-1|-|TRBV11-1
CASSPPWVNTEAFF
TGTGCCAGCAGCCCCCCATGGGTGAACACTGAAGCTTTCTTT
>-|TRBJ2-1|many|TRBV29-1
CSVEDRTVEQFF
TGCAGCGTTGAGGATCGTACTGTTGAGCAGTTCTTC
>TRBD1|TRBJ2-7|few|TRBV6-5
CASRSLFVGQGFGEQYF
TGTGCCAGCAGATCTCTTTTCGTGGGACAGGGGTTTGGCGAGCAGTACTTC
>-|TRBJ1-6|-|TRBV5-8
CASQFRGDNSPLHF
TGTGCCAGCCAATTCCGGGGGGACAATTCACCCCTCCACTTT
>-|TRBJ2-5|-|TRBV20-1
CSAPTGVLGTQYF
TGCAGTGCTCCGACTGGGGTCTTGGGGACCCAGTACTTC
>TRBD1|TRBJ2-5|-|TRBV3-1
CASRRGYQETQYF
TGTGCCAGCCGCAGGGGGTACCAAGAGACCCAGTACTTC
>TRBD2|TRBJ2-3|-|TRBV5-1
CASSPGLAGLADTQYF
TGCGCCAGCAGCCCCGGACTAGCGGGGTTGGCAGATACGCAGTATTTT
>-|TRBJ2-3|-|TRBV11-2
CASSHRDSSTDTQYF
TGTGCCAGCAGCCACCGGGACTCCTCCACAGATACGCAGTATTTT
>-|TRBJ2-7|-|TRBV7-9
CASSSLGRAGSSYEQYF
TGTGCCAGCAGCTCACTCGGGCGGGCAGGGAGCTCCTACGAGCAGTACTTC
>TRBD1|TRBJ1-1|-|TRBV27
CASRATGTGLFTEAFF
TGTGCCAGCCGGGCTACGGGGACAGGGTTATTCACTGAAGCTTTCTTT
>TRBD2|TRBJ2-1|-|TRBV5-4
CASSPRGANNEQFF
TGTGCCAGCAGCCCGCGGGGGGCGAATAATGAGCAGTTCTTC
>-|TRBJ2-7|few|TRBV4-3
CASSQDSTGLSYEQYF
TGCGCCAGCAGCCAAGATAGTACAGGGCTCTCCTACGAGCAGTACTTC
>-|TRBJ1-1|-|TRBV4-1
CASSLYIGQRGRLNTEAFF
TGCGCCAGCAGCCTATACATTGGGCAGAGGGGACGGCTGAACACTGAAGCTTTCTTT
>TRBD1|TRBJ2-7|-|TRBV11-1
CASSFTAGTDDEQYF
TGTGCCAGCAGCTTTACCGCCGGGACAGACGACGAGCAGTACTTC
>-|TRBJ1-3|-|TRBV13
CASSLEAGPDSGNTIYF
TGTGCCAGCAGCTTAGAGGCGGGCCCTGACTCTGGAAACACCATATATTTT
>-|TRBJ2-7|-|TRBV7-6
CASSFMVQAATYEQYF
TGTGCCAGCAGCTTTATGGTGCAGGCCGCTACCTACGAGCAGTACTTC
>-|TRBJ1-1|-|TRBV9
CASSPTRGSTEAFF
TGTGCCAGCAGCCCTACTAGAGGGAGCACTGAAGCTTTCTTT
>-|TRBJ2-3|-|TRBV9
CASSVDTGTDTQYF
TGTGCCAGCAGCGTAGATACAGGCACAGATACGCAGTATTTT
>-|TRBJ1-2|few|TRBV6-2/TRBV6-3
CASSYTASLYTF
TGTGCCAGCAGTTATACCGCCAGCCTCTACACCTTC
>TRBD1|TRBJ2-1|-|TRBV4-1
CASSQGRTGGWNEQFF
TGCGCCAGCAGCCAAGGGCGGACAGGGGGCTGGAATGAGCAGTTCTTC
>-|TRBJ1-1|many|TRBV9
CASSAGSNTEAFF
TGTGCCAGCAGCGCGGGGAGTAACACTGAAGCTTTCTTT
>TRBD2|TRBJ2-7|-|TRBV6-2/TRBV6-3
CASSYSLPRTSLSYEQYF
TGTGCCAGCAGTTACTCGCTACCCCGGACTAGCCTCTCCTACGAGCAGTACTTC
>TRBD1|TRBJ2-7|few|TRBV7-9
CASSWTGGKNEQYF
TGTGCCAGCAGCTGGACAGGGGGCAAAAACGAGCAGTACTTC
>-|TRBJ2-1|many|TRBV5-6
CASSPSYDEQFF
TGTGCCAGCAGTCCTTCCTACGATGAGCAGTTCTTC
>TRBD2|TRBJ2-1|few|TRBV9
CASSPAWGGGGGEQFF
TGTGCCAGCAGCCCAGCGTGGGGCGGGGGGGGTGGTGAGCAGTTCTTC
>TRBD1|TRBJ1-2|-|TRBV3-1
CASSTPPTGDNQGYTF
TGTGCCAGCAGCACCCCACCGACAGGGGACAACCAGGGCTACACCTTC
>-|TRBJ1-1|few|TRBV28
CASRKLGPSYTEAFF
TGTGCCAGCAGGAAACTCGGGCCTTCATACACTGAAGCTTTCTTT
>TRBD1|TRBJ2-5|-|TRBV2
CASSVERQGPRYQETQYF
TGTGCCAGCAGTGTGGAGAGACAGGGTCCCAGATACCAAGAGACCCAGTACTTC
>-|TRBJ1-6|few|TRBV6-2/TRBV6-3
CASSFRTTAASPLHF
TGTGCCAGCAGTTTCCGGACTACTGCTGCTTCACCCCTCCACTTT
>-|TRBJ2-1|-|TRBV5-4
CGIIQATNEQFF
TGTGGTATAATCCAAGCAACCAATGAGCAGTTCTTC
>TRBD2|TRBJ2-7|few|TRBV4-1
CASSLTSGETYEQYF
TGCGCCAGCAGCCTGACTAGCGGGGAAACCTACGAGCAGTACTTC
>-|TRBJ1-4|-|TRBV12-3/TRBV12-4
CASRAPGATNEKLFF
TGTGCCAGCAGGGCCCCGGGTGCAACTAATGAAAAACTGTTTTTT
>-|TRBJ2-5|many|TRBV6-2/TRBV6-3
CAGSTAEQETQYF
TGTGCCGGTTCAACAGCGGAACAAGAGACCCAGTACTTC
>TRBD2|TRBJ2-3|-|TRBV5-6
CASSSRLAGGGDTQYF
TGTGCCAGCAGCTCACGACTAGCGGGGGGAGGAGATACGCAGTATTTT
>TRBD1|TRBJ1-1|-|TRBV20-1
CSANHDRVGTEAFF
TGCAGTGCTAATCACGACAGGGTCGGAACTGAAGCTTTCTTT
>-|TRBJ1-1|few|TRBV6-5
CASSLHGPNTEAFF
TGTGCCAGCAGTTTACATGGACCTAACACTGAAGCTTTCTTT
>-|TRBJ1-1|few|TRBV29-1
CSVDGGANTEAFF
TGCAGCGTTGATGGGGGGGCAAACACTGAAGCTTTCTTT
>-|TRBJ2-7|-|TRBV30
CAWINTNYEQYF
TGTGCCTGGATAAACACCAACTACGAGCAGTACTTC
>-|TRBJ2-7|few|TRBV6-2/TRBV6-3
CASTRSDYEQYF
TGTGCCAGCACCCGGTCGGACTACGAGCAGTACTTC
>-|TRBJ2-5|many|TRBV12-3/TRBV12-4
CASSFDRRRGETQYF
TGTGCCAGCAGTTTCGACCGGCGGCGGGGAGAGACCCAGTACTTC
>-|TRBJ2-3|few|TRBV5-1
CASSLVGIGDTQYF
TGCGCCAGCAGCCTCGTAGGAATCGGAGATACGCAGTATTTT
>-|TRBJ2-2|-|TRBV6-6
CASSSATGMVTGELFF
TGTGCCAGCAGTTCCGCAACAGGGATGGTCACCGGGGAGCTGTTTTTT
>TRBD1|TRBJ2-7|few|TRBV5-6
CASSLDGPGQILYEQYF
TGTGCCAGCAGCTTGGACGGGCCGGGACAGATCCTCTACGAGCAGTACTTC
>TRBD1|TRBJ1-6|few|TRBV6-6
CASSYSNSRGLRGSPLHF
TGTGCCAGCAGTTACTCGAATTCCAGGGGGTTAAGAGGGTCACCCCTCCACTTT
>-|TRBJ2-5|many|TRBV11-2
CASIGGSRTQYF
TGTGCCAGCATAGGGGGTTCAAGGACCCAGTACTTC